What follows describes a single T cell receptor beta chain. Its antigen is still unknown. Replicate PCRs run on sorted subsets employed 200 to 250 ng DNA, approximately 30,000 T cell genomes. TCRdb keeps only in-frame clones here, not all; method: immunoSEQ multiplex PCR. The sample has over a million clones; about 70% are singletons. With V trimmed by 6 bases and J by 0 bases, 4 bases remained unmatched. CDR1 is MNHNS, CDR2 SASEGT, per germline. The length of the CDR3 is 14 residues. The data originate from a study of shared clonotypes between healthy human individuals. Findings and caveats of the study: Several donors shared 4.5% to 6.5% of their naive CD4 clonotypes.

The source of this sequence is a man in his late teens or twenties in good health. The chain couples TRBV6-1 to TRBJ1-1, with TRBD1 matching 7 bases. The source material was memory CD4+ T cells sorted from blood. Subset denoted: CD45RA-negative fraction. The CDR3 DNA is TGTGCCAGCAGGAACAGGGGTTTGAACACTGAAGCTTTCTTT. Encoded protein: CASRNRGLNTEAFF.